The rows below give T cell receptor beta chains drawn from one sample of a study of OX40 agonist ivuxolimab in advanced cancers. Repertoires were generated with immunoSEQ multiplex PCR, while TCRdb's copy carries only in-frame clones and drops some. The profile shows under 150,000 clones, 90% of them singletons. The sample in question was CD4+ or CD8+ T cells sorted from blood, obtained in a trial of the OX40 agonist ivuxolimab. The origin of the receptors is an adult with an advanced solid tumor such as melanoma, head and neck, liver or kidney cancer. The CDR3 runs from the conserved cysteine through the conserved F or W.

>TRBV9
CASSVGQETNYGYTF
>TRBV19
CASKRPPANTGELFF
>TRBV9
CASSVGGTSSYEQYF
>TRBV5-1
CASSPGTVYEQYF
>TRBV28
CASRSGRDRDYEQYF
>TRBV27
CASSSYSYNEQFF
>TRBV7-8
CASSLRRGSYEQYF
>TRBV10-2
CASSVRGAGSGEAQYF
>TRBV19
CASSIAPDWDREKLFF
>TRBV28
CASSQPGSSYGYTF
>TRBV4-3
CASSQDQAFSVTGELFF
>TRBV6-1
CASTLGGQPQHF
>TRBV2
CASRAHHTGELFF
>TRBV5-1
CASSLMASGISYNEQFF
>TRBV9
CASSLEENTEAFF
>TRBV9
CASSVEGTGFRSGYTF
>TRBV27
CASSLRRGINEQYF
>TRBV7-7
CASSRGQEDTQYF
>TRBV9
CASSVARDPNEQFF
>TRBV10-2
CASSDWGGENTEAFF
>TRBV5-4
CASSLKGRGYGYTF
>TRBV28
CASSFFGSGELFF
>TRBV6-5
CASSRDLQGELFF
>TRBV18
CASSRSDTSNQPQHF
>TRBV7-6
CASSLGFGQPQHF
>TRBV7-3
CASSSTNSGTDTQYF
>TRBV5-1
CASSLDREPSHSYEQYF
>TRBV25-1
CASSYQGVNTDTQYF
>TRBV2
CASSGGRTNSPLHF
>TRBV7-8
CATHPTGLEGEPQHF
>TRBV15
CATLPSGTADTQYF
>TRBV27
CASIQKGTSPEAFF
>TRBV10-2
CASTGTGGYTF
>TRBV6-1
CASSEAVSFSDTQYF
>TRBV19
CASSILAGGYEQYF
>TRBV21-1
CASKGASNSYNEQFF
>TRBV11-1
CASSPTGGLGETQYF
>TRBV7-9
CASSSGLAGGLADEQFF
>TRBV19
CASSISTSGSNEQFF
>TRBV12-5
CASGLSLAGQNEQFF
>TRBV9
CASSVGGSGTTYEQYF
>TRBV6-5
CASSPVGGLNQPQHF
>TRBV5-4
CASKVAGGDTQYF
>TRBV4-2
CASSQDRNTEAFF
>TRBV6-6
CASSYNSPLHF
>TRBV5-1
CASSLAGNTEAFF
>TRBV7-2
CASSYTGPLPTDTQYF
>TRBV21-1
CASSNPSGLQDTGELFF
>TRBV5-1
CASSLAPGTAVNQPQHF
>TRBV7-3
CASSRQPQHF
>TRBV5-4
CASSLDLTAGEQYF
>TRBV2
CASSVGGRGTDTQYF